This passage covers 8 T cell receptor beta chains from one sample sequenced in a study of blood T cell repertoires in COVID-19. Measured with immunoSEQ multiplex PCR; TCRdb has only the in-frame clones, and not every one. The sample holds some 250,000 clones; 80% to 90% are singletons and the top ten take 8.6%. Sequencing was carried out using peripheral blood. The receptors here all came from a man aged 35-49 years with active or convalescent COVID-19.

V usage is TRBV6-6 and J usage is TRBJ1-5, with TRBD1 matching over 8 bases. The CDR3 totals 17 residues. Trimming cost V 5 bases and J 2 bases; bases outside gene matches: 11. Germline V gene sequence: CDR1 MNHNY, CDR2 SVGAGI (reference sequence). The DNA for the CDR3 is TGTGCCAGCAGTCCTATCCTTGGACAGGGAGGCAATCAGCCCCAGCATTTT. Its protein is CASSPILGQGGNQPQHF.

This clone was seen a few times. The chain uses TRBV7-2 and TRBJ2-7; the match to TRBD2 covers 16 bases. This CDR3 is 18 amino acids long. Trimming took 5 bases from V and 2 from J; bases not matched to a gene: 9. Germline CDR1 reads SGHTA; CDR2 reads FQGNSA. This CDR3 reads CASSPGTSGGVSTYEQYF. The DNA of the CDR3 is TGTGCCAGCAGCCCCGGGACTAGCGGGGGGGTTTCAACCTACGAGCAGTACTTC. The complete variable domain, with remaining parts taken from reference TRBV7-2 and TRBJ2-7, reads GAGVSQSPSNKVTEKGKDVELRCDPISGHTALYWYRQSLGQGLEFLIYFQGNSAPDKSGLPSDRFSAERTGGSVSTLTIQRTQQEDSAVYLCASSPGTSGGVSTYEQYFGPGTRLTVT.

The rearrangement links TRBV12-3 or TRBV12-4 to TRBJ1-1; D is perhaps TRBD1 (5 bases). The CDR3 runs to 13 residues. V was cut by 6 bases and J by 1 base, with 9 bases left in between. CDR3 sequence: CASRTRANTEAFF. DNA for the CDR3: TGTGCCAGCAGGACCAGGGCGAACACTGAAGCTTTCTTT.

This chain joins TRBV5-1 and TRBJ2-1, with 10 bases that match TRBD1. Germline CDR1 and CDR2: SGHRS and YFSETQ. The CDR3 loop spans 16 amino acids. V was clipped by 4 bases and J by 6 bases; unmatched bases: 10. CDR3 coding DNA: TGCGCCAGCAGCCTGACCGGGACAGGGGTTCGCAATGAGCAGTTCTTC. Amino acids: CASSLTGTGVRNEQFF.

V and J are TRBV12-3 or TRBV12-4 and TRBJ2-1; 9 bases are a match to TRBD1. The CDR3 covers 13 residues. V was pared by 5 bases and J by 8 bases, with 4 bases of the junction left unmatched. The CDR3 loop reads CASSGRTGDEQFF. In DNA form, the CDR3 reads TGTGCCAGCAGTGGGCGGACAGGGGATGAGCAGTTCTTC.

The chain has TRBV15 and TRBJ2-7, with D perhaps matching TRBD2 (6 bases). There are 15 residues in the CDR3. The germline V gene has CDR1 LNHNV and CDR2 YYDKDF (reference sequence). Trimming cost V 1 base and J 2 bases, with 12 bases left between them. CDR3 nucleotides: TGTGCCACCAGCAGAGGACTAGTTTTGACCTACGAGCAGTACTTC. Protein product: CATSRGLVLTYEQYF.

J is TRBJ2-2 and V is TRBV24-1; 9 positions agree with TRBD2. Trimming removed 9 bases from V and 5 bases from J; junction bases left unmatched: 18. There are 18 residues in the CDR3. Germline lookup yields CDR1 KGHDR and CDR2 SFDVKD. The CDR3 DNA follows: TGTGCCACCCCCGACCTCTGGGGGAGTAGCGGGAGAACCGGGGAGCTGTTTTTT. It yields the protein CATPDLWGSSGRTGELFF.

The rearrangement uses TRBV6-5 and TRBJ1-4; perhaps TRBD1 as D (5 bases). Germline CDR1 is MNHEY and CDR2 is SVGAGI. The CDR3 runs 15 residues. The V end lost 4 bases, the J end lost 0 bases, and 9 bases lay between the germline ends. CDR3 in DNA: TGTGCCAGCAGTTTCGGGGGTGCAACTAATGAAAAACTGTTTTTT. Encoded protein: CASSFGGATNEKLFF.